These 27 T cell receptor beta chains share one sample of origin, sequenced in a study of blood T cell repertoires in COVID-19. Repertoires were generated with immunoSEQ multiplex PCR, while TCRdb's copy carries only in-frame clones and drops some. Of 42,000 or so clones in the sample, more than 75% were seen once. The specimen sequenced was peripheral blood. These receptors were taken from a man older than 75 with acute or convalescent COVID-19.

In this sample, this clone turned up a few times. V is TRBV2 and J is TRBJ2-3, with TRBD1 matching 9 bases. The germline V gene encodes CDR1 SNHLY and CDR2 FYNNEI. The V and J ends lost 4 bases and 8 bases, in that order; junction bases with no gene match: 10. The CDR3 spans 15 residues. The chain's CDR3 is CASSGRDRVFSTQYF. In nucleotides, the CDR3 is TGTGCCAGCAGTGGCCGGGACAGGGTCTTTAGTACGCAGTATTTT.

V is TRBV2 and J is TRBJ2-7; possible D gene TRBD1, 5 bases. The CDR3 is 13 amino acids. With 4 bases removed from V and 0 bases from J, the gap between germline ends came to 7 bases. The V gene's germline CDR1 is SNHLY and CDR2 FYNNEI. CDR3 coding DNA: TGTGCCAGCAGTGGCGACAGCTCCTACGAGCAGTACTTC. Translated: CASSGDSSYEQYF.

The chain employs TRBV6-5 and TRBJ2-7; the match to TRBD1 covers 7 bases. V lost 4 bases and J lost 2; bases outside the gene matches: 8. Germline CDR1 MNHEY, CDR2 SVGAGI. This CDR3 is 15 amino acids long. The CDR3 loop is CASSLTGQYTYEQYF. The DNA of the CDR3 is TGTGCCAGCAGTTTAACGGGACAGTACACCTACGAGCAGTACTTC.

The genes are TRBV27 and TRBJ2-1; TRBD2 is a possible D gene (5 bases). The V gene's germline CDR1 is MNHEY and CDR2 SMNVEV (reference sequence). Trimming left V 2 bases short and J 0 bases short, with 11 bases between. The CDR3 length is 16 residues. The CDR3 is CASSLSPADSYNEQFF. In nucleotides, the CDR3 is TGTGCCAGCAGTTTAAGTCCAGCGGACTCCTACAATGAGCAGTTCTTC.

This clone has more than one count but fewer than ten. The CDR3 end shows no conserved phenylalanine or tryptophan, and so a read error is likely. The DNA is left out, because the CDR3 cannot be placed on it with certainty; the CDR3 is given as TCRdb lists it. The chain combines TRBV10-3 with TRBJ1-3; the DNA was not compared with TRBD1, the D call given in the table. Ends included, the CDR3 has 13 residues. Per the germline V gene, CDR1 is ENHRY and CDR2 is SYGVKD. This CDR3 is CAISESRQGNKAL.

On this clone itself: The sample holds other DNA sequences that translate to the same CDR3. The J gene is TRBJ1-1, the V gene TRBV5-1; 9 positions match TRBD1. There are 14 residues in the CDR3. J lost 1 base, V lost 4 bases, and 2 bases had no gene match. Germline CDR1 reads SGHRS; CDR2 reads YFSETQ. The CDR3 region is CASSPGQGNTEAFF. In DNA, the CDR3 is TGCGCCAGCAGCCCGGGACAGGGGAACACTGAAGCTTTCTTT.

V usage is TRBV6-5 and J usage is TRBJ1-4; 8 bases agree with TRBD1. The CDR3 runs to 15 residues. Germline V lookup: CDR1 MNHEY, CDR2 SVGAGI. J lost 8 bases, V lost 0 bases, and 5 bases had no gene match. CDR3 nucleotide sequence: TGTGCCAGCAGTTACTCGCAGGGGGCGCGAGAAAAACTGTTTTTT. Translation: CASSYSQGAREKLFF.

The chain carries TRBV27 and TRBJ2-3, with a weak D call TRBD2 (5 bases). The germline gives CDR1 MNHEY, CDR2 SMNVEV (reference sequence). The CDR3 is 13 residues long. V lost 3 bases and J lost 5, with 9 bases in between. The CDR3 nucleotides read TGTGCCAGCAGTTTTCGAGGGATAGATACGCAGTATTTT. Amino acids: CASSFRGIDTQYF.

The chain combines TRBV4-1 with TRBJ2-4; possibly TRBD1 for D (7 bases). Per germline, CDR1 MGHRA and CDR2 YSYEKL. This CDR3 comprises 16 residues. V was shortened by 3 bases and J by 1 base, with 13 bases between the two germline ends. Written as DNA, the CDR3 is TGCGCCAGCAGCCAGCCGTCAGGGGGGGCCAAAAACATTCAGTACTTC. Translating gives CASSQPSGGAKNIQYF.

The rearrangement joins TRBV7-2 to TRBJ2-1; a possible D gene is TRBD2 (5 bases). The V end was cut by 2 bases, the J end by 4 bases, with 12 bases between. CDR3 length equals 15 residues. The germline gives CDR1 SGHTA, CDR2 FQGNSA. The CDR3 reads CASSLRTGNYNEQFF. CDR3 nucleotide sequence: TGTGCCAGCAGCTTACGGACGGGAAATTACAATGAGCAGTTCTTC.

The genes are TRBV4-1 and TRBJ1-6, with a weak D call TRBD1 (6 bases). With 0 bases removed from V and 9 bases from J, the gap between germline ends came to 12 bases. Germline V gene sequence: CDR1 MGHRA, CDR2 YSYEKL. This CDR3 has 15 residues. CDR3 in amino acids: CASSQDRGSGSPLHF. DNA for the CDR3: TGCGCCAGCAGCCAAGACAGGGGCAGCGGTTCACCCCTCCACTTT.

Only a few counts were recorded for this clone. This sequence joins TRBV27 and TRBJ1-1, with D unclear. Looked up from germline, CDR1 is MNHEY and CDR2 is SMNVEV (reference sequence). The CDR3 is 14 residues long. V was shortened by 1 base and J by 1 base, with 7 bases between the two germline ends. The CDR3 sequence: CASSLWAGNTEAFF. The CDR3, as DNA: TGTGCCAGCAGTTTATGGGCGGGGAACACTGAAGCTTTCTTT.

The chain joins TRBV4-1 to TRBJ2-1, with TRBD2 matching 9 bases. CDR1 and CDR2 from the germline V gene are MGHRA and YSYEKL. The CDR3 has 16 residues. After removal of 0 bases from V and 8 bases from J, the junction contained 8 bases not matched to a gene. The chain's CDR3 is CASSQDHLSGSYEQFF. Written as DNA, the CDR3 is TGCGCCAGCAGCCAAGATCATCTTAGCGGGAGTTATGAGCAGTTCTTC.

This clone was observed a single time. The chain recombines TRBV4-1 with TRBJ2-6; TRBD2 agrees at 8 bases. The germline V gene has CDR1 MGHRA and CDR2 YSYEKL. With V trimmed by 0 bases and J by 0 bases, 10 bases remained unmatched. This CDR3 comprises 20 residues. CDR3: CASSQEGFLAGSSGANVLTF. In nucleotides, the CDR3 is TGCGCCAGCAGCCAAGAGGGATTTCTAGCGGGCAGCTCTGGGGCCAACGTCCTGACTTTC.

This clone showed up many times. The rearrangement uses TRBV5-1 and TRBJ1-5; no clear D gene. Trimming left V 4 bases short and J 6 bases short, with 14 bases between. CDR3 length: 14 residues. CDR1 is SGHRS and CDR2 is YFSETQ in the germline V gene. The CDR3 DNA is TGCGCCAGCAGCCTCAACACGGGAGGTCAGCCCCAGCATTTT. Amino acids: CASSLNTGGQPQHF.

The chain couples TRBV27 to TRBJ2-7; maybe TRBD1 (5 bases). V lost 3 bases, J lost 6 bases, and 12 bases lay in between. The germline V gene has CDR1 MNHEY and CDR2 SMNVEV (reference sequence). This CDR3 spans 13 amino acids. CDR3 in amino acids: CASSLAGWGEQYF. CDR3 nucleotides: TGTGCCAGCAGTTTGGCAGGGTGGGGCGAGCAGTACTTC.

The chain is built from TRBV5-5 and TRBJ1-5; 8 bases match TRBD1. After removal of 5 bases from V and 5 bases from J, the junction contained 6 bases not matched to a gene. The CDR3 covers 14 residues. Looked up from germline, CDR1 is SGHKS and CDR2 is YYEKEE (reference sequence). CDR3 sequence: CASRPTGDHQPQHF. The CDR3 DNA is TGTGCCAGCAGACCGACAGGGGACCATCAGCCCCAGCATTTT.

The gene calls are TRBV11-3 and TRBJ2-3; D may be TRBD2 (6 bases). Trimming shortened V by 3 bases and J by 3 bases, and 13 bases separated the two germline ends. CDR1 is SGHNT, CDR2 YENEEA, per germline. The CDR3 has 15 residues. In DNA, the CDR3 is TGTGCCAGCAGCTTCACGGGGGTTGGGACAGATACGCAGTATTTT. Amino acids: CASSFTGVGTDTQYF.

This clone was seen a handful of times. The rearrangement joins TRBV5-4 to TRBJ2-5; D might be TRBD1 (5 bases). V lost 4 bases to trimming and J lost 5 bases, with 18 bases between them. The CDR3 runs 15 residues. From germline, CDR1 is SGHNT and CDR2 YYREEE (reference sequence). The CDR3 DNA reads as TGTGCCAGCAGCGCCGCAGGGTTCTTATGGGAGACCCAGTACTTC. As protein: CASSAAGFLWETQYF.

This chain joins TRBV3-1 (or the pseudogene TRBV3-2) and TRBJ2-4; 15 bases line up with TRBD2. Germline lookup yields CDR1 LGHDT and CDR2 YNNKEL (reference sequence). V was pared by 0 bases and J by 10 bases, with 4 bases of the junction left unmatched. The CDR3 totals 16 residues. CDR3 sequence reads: CASSQDVGTSGRIQYF. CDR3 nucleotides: TGTGCCAGCAGCCAAGATGTTGGGACTAGCGGGAGGATTCAGTACTTC.

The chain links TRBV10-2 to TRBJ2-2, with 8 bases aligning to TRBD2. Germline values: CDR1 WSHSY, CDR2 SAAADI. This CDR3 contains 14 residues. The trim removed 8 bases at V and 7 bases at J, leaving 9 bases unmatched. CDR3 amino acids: CASWEREIGGELFF. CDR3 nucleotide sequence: TGCGCCAGCTGGGAGCGGGAGATTGGCGGGGAGCTGTTTTTT.

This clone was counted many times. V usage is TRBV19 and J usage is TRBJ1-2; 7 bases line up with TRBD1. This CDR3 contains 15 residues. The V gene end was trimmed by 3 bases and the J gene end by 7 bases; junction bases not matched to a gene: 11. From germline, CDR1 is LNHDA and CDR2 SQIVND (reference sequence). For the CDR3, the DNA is TGTGCCAGTAGTATGGGTGGAGGGGGCGTTCGTGGCTACACCTTC. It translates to CASSMGGGGVRGYTF.

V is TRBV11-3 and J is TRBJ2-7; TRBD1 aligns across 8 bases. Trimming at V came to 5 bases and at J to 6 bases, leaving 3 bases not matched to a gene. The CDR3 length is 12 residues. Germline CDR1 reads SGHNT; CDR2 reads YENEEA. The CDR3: CASSITGGEQYF. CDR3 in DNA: TGTGCCAGCAGCATTACAGGGGGCGAGCAGTACTTC.

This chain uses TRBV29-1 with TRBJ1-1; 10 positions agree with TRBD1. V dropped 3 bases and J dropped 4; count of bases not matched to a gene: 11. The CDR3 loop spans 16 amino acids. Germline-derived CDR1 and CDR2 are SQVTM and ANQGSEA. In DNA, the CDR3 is TGCAGCGTTGACCGTAGGGGGTGGGACAGGGGCACTGAAGCTTTCTTT. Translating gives CSVDRRGWDRGTEAFF. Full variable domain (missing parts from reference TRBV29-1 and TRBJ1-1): SAVISQKPSRDICQRGTSLTIQCQVDSQVTMMFWYRQQPGQSLTLIATANQGSEATYESGFVIDKFPISRPNLTFSTLTVSNMSPEDSSIYLCSVDRRGWDRGTEAFFGQGTRLTVV.

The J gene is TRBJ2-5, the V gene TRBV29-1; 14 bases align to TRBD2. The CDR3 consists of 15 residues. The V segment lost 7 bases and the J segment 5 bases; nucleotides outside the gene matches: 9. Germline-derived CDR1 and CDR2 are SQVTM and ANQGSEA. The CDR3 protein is CSARGTSGSEETQYF. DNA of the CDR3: TGCAGCGCCCGAGGGACTAGCGGGAGCGAGGAGACCCAGTACTTC.

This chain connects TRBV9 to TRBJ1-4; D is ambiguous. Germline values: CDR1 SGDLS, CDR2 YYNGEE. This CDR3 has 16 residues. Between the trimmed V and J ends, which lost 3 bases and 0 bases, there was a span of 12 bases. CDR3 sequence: CASSAGETTTNEKLFF. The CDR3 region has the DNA TGTGCCAGCAGCGCCGGGGAGACAACAACTAATGAAAAACTGTTTTTT. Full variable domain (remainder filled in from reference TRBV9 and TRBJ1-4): DSGVTQTPKHLITATGQRVTLRCSPRSGDLSVYWYQQSLDQGLQFLIQYYNGEERAKGNILERFSAQQFPDLHSELNLSSLELGDSALYFCASSAGETTTNEKLFFGSGTQLSVL.

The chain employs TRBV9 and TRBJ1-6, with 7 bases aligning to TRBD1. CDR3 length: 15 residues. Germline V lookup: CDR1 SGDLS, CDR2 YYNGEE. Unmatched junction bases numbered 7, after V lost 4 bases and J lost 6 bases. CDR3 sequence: CASSPGDRANSPLHF. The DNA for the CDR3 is TGTGCCAGCAGCCCGGGAGACAGGGCTAATTCACCCCTCCACTTT.